These 7 T cell receptor beta chains were sequenced from one sample in a study of cytomegalovirus exposure and HLA in healthy donors. The PCR used 60 Vbeta and 13 Jbeta primers. The protocol was immunoSEQ multiplex PCR, while the TCRdb copy is restricted to in-frame clones and leaves out a portion. The data contain 150,000 to 200,000 clones, about two thirds of them singletons. Sequencing used PBMCs. These receptors came from a human donor in good health.

A word on this clone: Within the sample, other DNA sequences also encode this same CDR3. The chain is built from TRBV7-9 and TRBJ2-7; TRBD1 agrees at 8 bases. The CDR3 runs to 14 residues. J gave up 5 bases and V 5 bases, and 8 bases lay outside the gene matches. Per germline, CDR1 SEHNR and CDR2 FQNEAQ (reference sequence). In nucleotides, the CDR3 is TGTGCCAGCAGCCTCGGACAGGGATTGGACGAGCAGTACTTC. It yields the protein CASSLGQGLDEQYF.

This clone has a single count. The chain joins TRBV7-9 to TRBJ1-4; unclear D gene. The CDR3 covers 16 residues. Germline V lookup: CDR1 SEHNR, CDR2 FQNEAQ (reference sequence). Trimming pared 1 base from V and 3 bases from J, leaving 12 bases between. CDR3 in DNA: TGTGCCAGCAGCTTAGACGCAGGAGGGCCTAATGAAAAACTGTTTTTT. Protein: CASSLDAGGPNEKLFF.

This clone was recorded only once. The J gene is TRBJ2-5, the V gene TRBV4-1; 11 bases map to TRBD2. Germline V lookup: CDR1 MGHRA, CDR2 YSYEKL. The CDR3 totals 18 residues. V shed 0 bases and J 6 bases; nucleotides not matched to a gene: 12. CDR3 in amino acids: CASSQDVLAGGPSKTQYF. The DNA for the CDR3 is TGCGCCAGCAGCCAAGATGTATTAGCGGGGGGGCCCTCCAAGACCCAGTACTTC.

The chain recombines TRBV18 with TRBJ1-4; no firm D call. Looked up from germline, CDR1 is KGHSH and CDR2 is LQKENI. The CDR3 loop spans 15 amino acids. V was pared by 3 bases and J by 0 bases, with 8 bases between. The CDR3 region is CASSPREATNEKLFF. For the CDR3, the DNA is TGTGCCAGCTCACCGAGGGAGGCAACTAATGAAAAACTGTTTTTT.

The chain employs TRBV5-1 and TRBJ1-1; D is possibly TRBD1 (5 bases). The CDR3 runs to 16 residues. Trimming removed 4 bases at V and 5 bases at J, with 21 bases between. The germline gives CDR1 SGHRS, CDR2 YFSETQ. The CDR3: CASSLGPDIPGTEAFF. CDR3 nucleotide sequence: TGCGCCAGCAGCCTCGGCCCGGACATCCCTGGGACTGAAGCTTTCTTT.

The count of this clone is one. This chain uses TRBV15 with TRBJ1-4; possible D gene TRBD1, 6 bases. CDR3 length equals 14 residues. The germline V gene encodes CDR1 LNHNV and CDR2 YYDKDF (reference sequence). The germline V and J ends were trimmed by 5 bases and 6 bases, with 13 bases remaining between them. The CDR3 sequence is CATSGGRADEKLFF. The DNA for the CDR3 is TGTGCCACCAGCGGGGGCAGGGCGGATGAAAAACTGTTTTTT.

The chain uses TRBV19 and TRBJ1-5; D is undetermined. The CDR3 loop spans 11 amino acids. Germline V gene sequence: CDR1 LNHDA, CDR2 SQIVND (reference sequence). V was pared by 4 bases and J by 7 bases, with 5 bases between. CDR3 sequence: CASSKTQPQHF. The CDR3 coding sequence is TGTGCCAGTAGTAAGACACAGCCCCAGCATTTT.